A single sample is the source of the 13 T cell receptor beta chains below, sequenced in a study of control samples from healthy donors and cancer patients. Assay used: immunoSEQ multiplex PCR; TCRdb lists only in-frame clones, some missing. Of fewer than 95,000 clones listed, about 89% are singletons. The sample was blood. All receptors derive from a man aged 25-45 years in good health.

CDR3 DNA: TGTGCCAGCAGCGTACGAGGAGAGAGGGGCACAGATACGCAGTATTTT. Its protein product is CASSVRGERGTDTQYF. The chain recombines TRBV9 with TRBJ2-3, with a tentative D call TRBD2 (5 bases). The CDR3 consists of 16 residues. Germline V gene data show CDR1 as SGDLS and CDR2 as YYNGEE. V lost 1 base and J lost 1, with 13 bases in between.

V is TRBV7-2 and J is TRBJ2-1, with D possibly matching TRBD1 (5 bases). From germline, CDR1 is SGHTA and CDR2 FQGNSA. This CDR3 region has 13 residues. Trimming took off 5 bases at V and 7 bases at J, with 12 bases between the two ends. CDR3 amino acids: CASSLRVVNEQFF. CDR3 sequence (DNA): TGTGCCAGCAGCCTCAGGGTAGTGAATGAGCAGTTCTTC.

This clone was counted once. This chain uses TRBV18 with TRBJ2-7, with a possible D match to TRBD1 (6 bases). This CDR3 is 14 amino acids long. V gave up 5 bases and J gave up 2 bases, with 13 bases separating them. Germline V CDR1 and CDR2: KGHSH, LQKENI. The CDR3 DNA follows: TGTGCCAGCTCAGCCCGGGACACCCCCTACGAGCAGTACTTC. It translates to CASSARDTPYEQYF.

The rearrangement uses TRBV11-2 and TRBJ2-3; TRBD2 agrees at 11 bases. CDR3 size: 15 residues. Germline V gene lookup returns CDR1 SGHAT and CDR2 FQNNGV. V was pared by 8 bases and J by 2 bases, with 6 bases of the junction left unmatched. CDR3 DNA sequence: TGTGCCAGCGTCCGACTAGCGGGGACCACAGATACGCAGTATTTT. Translated: CASVRLAGTTDTQYF.

The chain uses TRBV6-5 and TRBJ1-1, with TRBD1 identical over 10 bases. CDR3 size: 14 residues. Germline V lookup: CDR1 MNHEY, CDR2 SVGAGI. V lost 6 bases, J lost 10 bases, and 11 bases stayed unmatched. The CDR3 DNA reads TGTGCCAGCAGCCCGGGACAGGGGCTTGTGAGAGCTTTCTTT. Encoded protein: CASSPGQGLVRAFF.

The rearrangement uses TRBV28 and TRBJ2-3; unclear D gene. With 2 bases removed from V and 2 bases from J, the gap between germline ends came to 2 bases. Germline V gene data show CDR1 as MDHEN and CDR2 as SYDVKM. The CDR3 spans 12 residues. This CDR3 reads CASSLVTDTQYF. CDR3 DNA sequence: TGTGCCAGCAGTTTAGTCACAGATACGCAGTATTTT.

In this sample, this clone turned up once. V usage is TRBV18 and J usage is TRBJ1-1; D unresolved. In germline, CDR1 is KGHSH, CDR2 LQKENI. With 4 bases removed from V and 1 base from J, the gap between germline ends came to 7 bases. The length of the CDR3 is 13 residues. The CDR3 region has the DNA TGTGCCAGCTCACTAACAGCGAACACTGAAGCTTTCTTT. Residues: CASSLTANTEAFF.

The rearrangement links TRBV18 to TRBJ1-1; possibly TRBD1 for D (6 bases). The germline V gene encodes CDR1 KGHSH and CDR2 LQKENI. Trimming cost V 2 bases and J 5 bases, with 12 bases left between them. The CDR3 extends over 14 amino acids. CDR3 amino acids: CASSPSRGATEAFF. CDR3 sequence (DNA): TGTGCCAGCTCACCATCGAGGGGGGCAACTGAAGCTTTCTTT.

V and J are TRBV11-2 and TRBJ1-6; 8 nucleotides line up with TRBD1. V shed 5 bases, J shed 4 bases, and the junction held 4 bases outside the gene matches. CDR3 length equals 15 residues. The germline gives CDR1 SGHAT, CDR2 FQNNGV. The CDR3: CASSVTGGYNSPLHF. In DNA form, the CDR3 reads TGTGCCAGCAGCGTAACAGGGGGGTATAATTCACCCCTCCACTTT. The complete variable domain, with remaining parts taken from reference TRBV11-2 and TRBJ1-6, reads EAGVAQSPRYKIIEKRQSVAFWCNPISGHATLYWYQQILGQGPKLLIQFQNNGVVDDSQLPKDRFSAERLKGVDSTLKIQPAKLEDSAVYLCASSVTGGYNSPLHFGNGTRLTVT.

This clone was seen a single time. This chain joins TRBV6-5 and TRBJ2-1; 14 positions agree with TRBD2. Germline CDR1 is MNHEY and CDR2 is SVGAGI. The CDR3 is 16 amino acids. Trimming at V came to 0 bases and at J to 6 bases, leaving 1 base not matched to a gene. The CDR3 DNA reads TGTGCCAGCAGTTACTCGACTAGCGGGGGGGCCAATGAGCAGTTCTTC. Translated: CASSYSTSGGANEQFF.

In DNA form, the CDR3 reads TGCGCCAGCAGCTTGGTTTCGCCAGACCTTTACGAGCAGTACTTC. Amino acid sequence: CASSLVSPDLYEQYF. The V and J genes are TRBV5-1 and TRBJ2-7; D unresolved. V was pared by 0 bases and J by 4 bases, with 14 bases between. The CDR3 contains 15 residues. The germline gives CDR1 SGHRS, CDR2 YFSETQ.

This sequence joins TRBV6-4 and TRBJ1-1; 8 bases are shared with TRBD1. In germline, CDR1 is MRHNA, CDR2 SNTAGT. The length of the CDR3 is 15 residues. V lost 0 bases to trimming and J lost 1 base; unmatched junction nucleotides: 1. This CDR3 is CASSDSDRGNTEAFF. The CDR3 DNA is TGTGCCAGCAGTGACTCCGACAGGGGGAACACTGAAGCTTTCTTT.

The V gene is TRBV4-1, the J gene TRBJ1-4; TRBD1 is a possible D gene (6 bases). V was trimmed by 4 bases and J by 12 bases, leaving 12 bases between them. The CDR3 loop spans 12 amino acids. Looked up from germline, CDR1 is MGHRA and CDR2 is YSYEKL. DNA for the CDR3: TGCGCCAGCAGCCCCCGGACAGCGGAACTGTTTTTT. Amino acids: CASSPRTAELFF.